The rows below give T cell receptor beta chains drawn from one sample of a study of T cells after yellow fever vaccination. TCRdb re-called the 5' RACE reads through MiXCR, storing one row per CDR3 protein. The sample lists about 360,000 distinct CDR3 sequences, 6.2% occurring once. The sample consisted of PBMCs, taken 5 days after the yellow fever booster vaccination. The receptor set was obtained from a man aged 30 to 45 who received the YFV17D yellow fever vaccine. Both conserved end residues are part of each CDR3. The D gene is left open where the match is weak. Clone size is not always given. Where it is, it says once, few, many or a class for expanded clones.

clone size | D gene | J gene | V gene | CDR3 DNA | CDR3 protein
few | . | TRBJ1-1 | TRBV3-1 | TGTGCCAGCAGCCAAGGTAAAATGGTTCGGCCTAGGGCGGCTTTCTTT | CASSQGKMVRPRAAFF
few | . | TRBJ2-2 | TRBV7-2 | TGTGCCAGCAGCCCATATCTCGGGGTCGGCACCGGGGAGCTGTTTTTT | CASSPYLGVGTGELFF
. | . | TRBJ2-5 | TRBV20-1 | TGCAGTGCTCCTCAACGATTTCGGGAGACCCAGTACTTC | CSAPQRFRETQYF
few | . | TRBJ2-3 | TRBV5-4 | TGTGCCAGCAGCCCCAGCTCAGGGGACTTCACAGATACGCAGTATTTT | CASSPSSGDFTDTQYF
. | TRBD2 | TRBJ2-7 | TRBV7-2 | TGTGCCAGCAGCCCGTCGGGGGGTTACAAGCAGTACTTC | CASSPSGGYKQYF
many | TRBD2 | TRBJ2-1 | TRBV4-3 | TGCGCCAGCAGCCAAGATATAGCGGGCGGTTCCTACAATGAGCAGTTCTTC | CASSQDIAGGSYNEQFF
. | . | TRBJ1-1 | TRBV19 | TGTGCCAGTAGTATAAAGACAGGCGGGACTGAAGCTTTCTTT | CASSIKTGGTEAFF
few | . | TRBJ2-7 | TRBV20-1 | TGCAGTGCTTCCTCCCCCCTGACTGGCTCCTACGAGCAGTACTTC | CSASSPLTGSYEQYF
. | . | TRBJ2-5 | TRBV3-1 | TGTGCCAGCAGCGGGACCATCCGAGAGACCCAGTACTTC | CASSGTIRETQYF
many | . | TRBJ2-1 | TRBV12-3/TRBV12-4 | TGTGCCAGCAGTGTACAGGGCCTCTCCTACAATGAGCAGTTCTTC | CASSVQGLSYNEQFF
many | TRBD1 | TRBJ2-1 | TRBV29-1 | TGCAGCGTTGAGAGACAGGGATACAATGAGCAGTTCTTC | CSVERQGYNEQFF
. | TRBD1 | TRBJ2-5 | TRBV12-3/TRBV12-4 | TGTGCCAGCAGTCACAAGGGGGCAAGAAAGACCCAGTACTTC | CASSHKGARKTQYF
many | . | TRBJ2-2 | TRBV4-3 | TGCGCCAGCAGCCAAGATGGCGGGACAGCGAACACCGGGGAGCTGTTTTTT | CASSQDGGTANTGELFF
few | TRBD2 | TRBJ2-1 | TRBV10-3 | TGTGCCATCAGTGAGCTAGGACTAGCGGGAGACAATGAGCAGTTCTTC | CAISELGLAGDNEQFF
. | TRBD2 | TRBJ2-1 | TRBV19 | TGTGCCAGTAGTATCAGAAGCGGGAGGGTTGAGCAGTTCTTC | CASSIRSGRVEQFF
. | . | TRBJ1-5 | TRBV7-2 | TGTGCCAGCAGCCACACGACCGGACCCCAGCATTTT | CASSHTTGPQHF
. | TRBD2 | TRBJ2-3 | TRBV19 | TGTGCCAGTAACGATCCGGGACTAGTGCCGCAGTATTTT | CASNDPGLVPQYF
. | TRBD2 | TRBJ2-1 | TRBV19 | TGTGCCAGTAGTCCCGGGCGGGGGGTATACAATGAGCAGTTCTTC | CASSPGRGVYNEQFF
many | TRBD1 | TRBJ1-2 | TRBV5-1 | TGCGCCAGCAGCTTCCGGACAGGGGACTATGGCTACACCTTC | CASSFRTGDYGYTF
few | . | TRBJ2-7 | TRBV5-6 | TGTGCCAGCAGCTTCGAGACAAGATACGAGCAGTACTTC | CASSFETRYEQYF
. | TRBD2 | TRBJ2-1 | TRBV7-2 | TGTGCCAGCAGCTTAATTGGGACTAGCGTTTACAATGAGCAGTTCTTC | CASSLIGTSVYNEQFF
. | . | TRBJ2-3 | TRBV20-1 | TGCAGTGCCCTATGGACGCTACACACAGATACGCAGTATTTT | CSALWTLHTDTQYF
few | TRBD2 | TRBJ2-1 | TRBV29-1 | TGCAGCGTTCCTAGCGGGCCCAAGCAAGGCTACAATGAGCAGTTCTTC | CSVPSGPKQGYNEQFF
many | TRBD1 | TRBJ2-2 | TRBV20-1 | TGCAGTGCTAGGGGACAGGGTAGCACCGGGGAGCTGTTTTTT | CSARGQGSTGELFF
. | . | TRBJ2-3 | TRBV11-3 | TGTGCCAGCAGCTTGGTAGCGGACGGTCCAGATACGCAGTATTTT | CASSLVADGPDTQYF
many | . | TRBJ2-3 | TRBV24-1 | TGTGCCACCAGTGATTTGCAGGCGGGTTCAGATACGCAGTATTTT | CATSDLQAGSDTQYF
few | . | TRBJ1-6 | TRBV7-2 | TGTGCCAGCAGCTTACACGCGGGAGGGATGAATTCACCCCTCCACTTT | CASSLHAGGMNSPLHF
few | TRBD2 | TRBJ2-1 | TRBV20-1 | TGCAGTGCTAGAAAATTCAGCGGGAGGGTTTACAATGAGCAGTTCTTC | CSARKFSGRVYNEQFF
. | TRBD2 | TRBJ2-2 | TRBV20-1 | TGCAGTGCAAAGAGCGGGAGCGGCACCGGGGAGCTGTTTTTT | CSAKSGSGTGELFF
many | . | TRBJ2-1 | TRBV19 | TGTGCCAGTAGTGCGGAGGGAATGGACAACAATGAGCAGTTCTTC | CASSAEGMDNNEQFF
few | TRBD2 | TRBJ2-5 | TRBV4-2 | TGTGCCAGCAGCCATCCTGGGACTAACCAAGAGACCCAGTACTTC | CASSHPGTNQETQYF
few | . | TRBJ2-1 | TRBV7-2 | TGTGCCAGCGCCCTAATGATAAGCTCCTACAATGAGCAGTTCTTC | CASALMISSYNEQFF
. | TRBD2 | TRBJ2-7 | TRBV4-2 | TGTGCCAGCAGCCAGGAAGCGGGGGGAACCTACGAGCAGTACTTC | CASSQEAGGTYEQYF
few | TRBD1 | TRBJ2-1 | TRBV5-5 | TGTGCCAGCAGCCGGCTGGACAGGGGTGAGCAGTTCTTC | CASSRLDRGEQFF
few | TRBD2 | TRBJ2-2 | TRBV7-2 | TGTGCCAGCAGCTTTGCGGCGGGAGAGTCCACCGGGGAGCTGTTTTTT | CASSFAAGESTGELFF
few | TRBD1 | TRBJ2-7 | TRBV19 | TGTGCCAGTAGTATAGTGGGACAGGGCACCTACGAGCAGTACTTC | CASSIVGQGTYEQYF
many | . | TRBJ1-3 | TRBV12-3/TRBV12-4 | TGTGCCAGCAGTTCCACAAGAAACACCATATATTTT | CASSSTRNTIYF
many | . | TRBJ1-5 | TRBV12-3/TRBV12-4 | TGTGCCAGCAGTTTTTCAGGCCGCAATCAGCCCCAGCATTTT | CASSFSGRNQPQHF
. | . | TRBJ2-3 | TRBV7-2 | TGTGCCAGCAGCTTAATCGGACCTACCGGGGCGATAGATACGCAGTATTTT | CASSLIGPTGAIDTQYF
many | TRBD2 | TRBJ2-1 | TRBV12-5 | TGTGCTAGTGGTTTGGCGGGACTAAAAACGAGCAATGAGCAGTTCTTC | CASGLAGLKTSNEQFF
. | . | TRBJ2-2 | TRBV4-3 | TGCGCCAGCAGCCAAGATCATAGGACCGGGGAGCTGTTTTTT | CASSQDHRTGELFF
. | TRBD2 | TRBJ2-1 | TRBV20-1 | TGCAGTGCTAGTCTAGCGGGAAGGCATGAGCAGTTCTTC | CSASLAGRHEQFF
. | TRBD2 | TRBJ2-1 | TRBV5-4 | TGTGCCAGCAGCCCTAGGGCGGTAGCGGGAGGTTACAATGAGCAGTTCTTC | CASSPRAVAGGYNEQFF
few | TRBD1 | TRBJ1-6 | TRBV20-1 | TGCAGTGCTAGTATTGCGACAGGGGATTCACCCCTCCACTTT | CSASIATGDSPLHF
many | . | TRBJ2-1 | TRBV2 | TGTGCCAGCAGTGAGAAACTCTCCTACAATGAGCAGTTCTTC | CASSEKLSYNEQFF
many | . | TRBJ1-1 | TRBV12-3/TRBV12-4 | TGTGCCAGCATCGAAGAGTTGGAGAACACTGAAGCTTTCTTT | CASIEELENTEAFF
. | TRBD2 | TRBJ2-2 | TRBV12-3/TRBV12-4 | TGTGCCAGCAGTTCCTCGGGAGGGGCGGCGGAGCTGTTTTTT | CASSSSGGAAELFF
many | . | TRBJ2-7 | TRBV6-2/TRBV6-3 | TGTGCCAGCAGTTACTCTCCCAGCTACGAGCAGTACTTC | CASSYSPSYEQYF
. | TRBD2 | TRBJ2-4 | TRBV27 | TGTGCCAGCAGTTCCAGCGGGAGCCCCCTTCTAGCCAAAAACATTCAGTACTTC | CASSSSGSPLLAKNIQYF
many | TRBD2 | TRBJ2-7 | TRBV30 | TGTGCCTGGAGTGTAGTACTAGCGGGATGGATCTACGAGCAGTACTTC | CAWSVVLAGWIYEQYF
many | . | TRBJ2-1 | TRBV5-1 | TGCGCCAGCAGCTTGGTGGCAGAACCAGACAATGAGCAGTTCTTC | CASSLVAEPDNEQFF
many | . | TRBJ2-2 | TRBV5-1 | TGCGCCAGCAGCTTAGTGAGGACCGGGGAGCTGTTTTTT | CASSLVRTGELFF
. | . | TRBJ2-2 | TRBV14 | TGTGCCAGCAGCCAAGACGGCGTGGCCCGGGGCACCGGGGAGCTGTTTTTT | CASSQDGVARGTGELFF
many | . | TRBJ1-1 | TRBV7-2 | TGTGCCAGCAGCTTAAGTAGTTTGACCAGGGGCACTGAAGCTTTCTTT | CASSLSSLTRGTEAFF